This T cell receptor beta chain was profiled in a study of blood T cell repertoires in COVID-19. Study summary: The analysed material was cDNA or gDNA that came from T cells, B-cell-depleted T cells, or PBMCs.

Method: immunoSEQ multiplex PCR; TCRdb's copy keeps in-frame clones and lacks some. The sample holds approximately 170,000 clones; around four fifths are singletons and the top ten take about 8.8%. CDR3 length: 13 amino acids. Germline CDR1 and CDR2: SGHRS and YFSETQ. Trimming took 4 bases from V and 8 from J, leaving 13 bases between them. The sequenced material came from peripheral blood. The chain employs TRBV5-1 and TRBJ2-1; maybe TRBD1 (7 bases). The clonotype comes from a woman aged 80 or over with COVID-19, enrolled during active disease. The CDR3 DNA follows: TGCGCCAGCAGCGGAGGGGGCGGTCATGAGCAGTTCTTC. Its protein is CASSGGGGHEQFF. Drawing the rest from reference TRBV5-1 and TRBJ2-1, the complete variable domain is KAGVTQTPRYLIKTRGQQVTLSCSPISGHRSVSWYQQTPGQGLQFLFEYFSETQRNKGNFPGRFSGRQFSNSRSEMNVSTLELGDSALYLCASSGGGGHEQFFGPGTRLTVL.